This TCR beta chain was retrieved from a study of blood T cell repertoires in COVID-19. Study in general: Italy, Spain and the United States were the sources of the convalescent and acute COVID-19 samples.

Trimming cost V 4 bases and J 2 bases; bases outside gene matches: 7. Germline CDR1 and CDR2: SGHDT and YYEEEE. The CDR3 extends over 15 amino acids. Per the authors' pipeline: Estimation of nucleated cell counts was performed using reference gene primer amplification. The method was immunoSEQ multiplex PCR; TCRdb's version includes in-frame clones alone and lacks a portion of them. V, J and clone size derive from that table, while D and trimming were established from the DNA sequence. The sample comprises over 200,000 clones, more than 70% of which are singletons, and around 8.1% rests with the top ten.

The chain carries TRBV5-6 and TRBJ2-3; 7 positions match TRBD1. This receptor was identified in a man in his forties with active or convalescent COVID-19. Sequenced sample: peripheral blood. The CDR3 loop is CASSPRDRATDTQYF. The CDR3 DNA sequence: TGTGCCAGCAGCCCCCGGGACAGAGCCACAGATACGCAGTATTTT.